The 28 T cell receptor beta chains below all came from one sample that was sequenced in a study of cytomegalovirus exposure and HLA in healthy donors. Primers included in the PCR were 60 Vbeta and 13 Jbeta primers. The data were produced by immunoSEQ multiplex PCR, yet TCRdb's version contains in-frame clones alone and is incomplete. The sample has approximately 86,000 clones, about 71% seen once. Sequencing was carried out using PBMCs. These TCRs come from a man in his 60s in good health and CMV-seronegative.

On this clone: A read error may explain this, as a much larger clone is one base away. The CDR3: CASNLSGDYEQYF. The CDR3 nucleotides read TGCGCCAGCAACCTCAGCGGGGACTACGAGCAGTACTTC. The chain is built from TRBV5-1 and TRBJ2-7; 7 positions match TRBD2. The CDR3 runs 13 residues. The V gene end was trimmed by 6 bases and the J gene end by 3 bases; junction bases not matched to a gene: 6. In germline, CDR1 is SGHRS, CDR2 YFSETQ.

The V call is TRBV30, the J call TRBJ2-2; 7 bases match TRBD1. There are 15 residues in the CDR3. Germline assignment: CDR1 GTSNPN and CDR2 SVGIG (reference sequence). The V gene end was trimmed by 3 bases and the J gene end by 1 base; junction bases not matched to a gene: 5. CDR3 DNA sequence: TGTGCCTGGAGAAAAGCAGGGGGGAACACCGGGGAGCTGTTTTTT. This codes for CAWRKAGGNTGELFF.

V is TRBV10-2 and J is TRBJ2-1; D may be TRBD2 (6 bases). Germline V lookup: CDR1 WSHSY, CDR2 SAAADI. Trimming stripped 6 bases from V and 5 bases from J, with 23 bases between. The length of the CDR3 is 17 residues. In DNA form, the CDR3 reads TGCGCCAGCAGGAGTAGGGCGGGGCCACGGGGGAACAATGAGCAGTTCTTC. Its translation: CASRSRAGPRGNNEQFF.

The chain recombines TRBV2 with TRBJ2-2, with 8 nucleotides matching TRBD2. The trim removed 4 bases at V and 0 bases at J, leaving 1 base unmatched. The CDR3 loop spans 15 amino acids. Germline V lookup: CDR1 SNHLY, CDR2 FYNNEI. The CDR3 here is CASSGTSSNTGELFF. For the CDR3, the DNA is TGTGCCAGCAGTGGGACTAGCTCGAACACCGGGGAGCTGTTTTTT. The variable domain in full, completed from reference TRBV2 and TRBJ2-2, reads EPEVTQTPSHQVTQMGQEVILRCVPISNHLYFYWYRQILGQKVEFLVSFYNNEISEKSEIFDDQFSVERPDGSNFTLKIRSTKLEDSAMYFCASSGTSSNTGELFFGEGSRLTVL.

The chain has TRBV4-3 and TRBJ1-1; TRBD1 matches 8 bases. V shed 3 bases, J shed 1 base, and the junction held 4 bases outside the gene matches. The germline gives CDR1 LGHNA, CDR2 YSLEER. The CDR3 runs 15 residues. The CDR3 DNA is TGCGCCAGCAGCCAGCTGGACAGGGCGAACACTGAAGCTTTCTTT. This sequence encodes CASSQLDRANTEAFF.

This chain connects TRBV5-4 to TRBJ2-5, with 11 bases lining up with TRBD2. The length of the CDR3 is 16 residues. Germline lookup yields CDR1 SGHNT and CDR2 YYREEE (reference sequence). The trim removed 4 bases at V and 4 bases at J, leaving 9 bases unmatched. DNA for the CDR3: TGTGCCAGCAGCCCTACAGTAGCGGGGGGGGGAGAGACCCAGTACTTC. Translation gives CASSPTVAGGGETQYF.

The CDR3 is CASSRAGGWGADTQYF. The DNA for the CDR3 is TGTGCCAGCAGCCGCGCCGGGGGTTGGGGGGCAGATACGCAGTATTTT. The chain combines TRBV7-2 with TRBJ2-3; TRBD2 might be the D (6 bases). The germline V and J ends were trimmed by 5 bases and 4 bases, with 19 bases remaining between them. This CDR3 has 16 amino acids. Germline lookup yields CDR1 SGHTA and CDR2 FQGNSA.

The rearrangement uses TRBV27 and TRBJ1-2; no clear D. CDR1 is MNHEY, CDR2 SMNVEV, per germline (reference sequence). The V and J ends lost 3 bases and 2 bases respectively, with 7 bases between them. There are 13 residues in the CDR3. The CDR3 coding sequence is TGTGCCAGCAGTTTTCGGCGGAACTATGGCTACACCTTC. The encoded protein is CASSFRRNYGYTF.

This chain's CDR3 is CASSSLQGVGGRRNTGELFF. In DNA form, the CDR3 reads TGTGCCAGCAGCTCCTTACAAGGGGTGGGGGGGCGCCGGAACACCGGGGAGCTGTTTTTT. The chain recombines TRBV27 with TRBJ2-2, with D perhaps TRBD2 (7 bases). Germline V gives CDR1 MNHEY, CDR2 SMNVEV (reference sequence). The CDR3 contains 20 residues. V lost 6 bases, J lost 1 base, and 27 bases lay in between.

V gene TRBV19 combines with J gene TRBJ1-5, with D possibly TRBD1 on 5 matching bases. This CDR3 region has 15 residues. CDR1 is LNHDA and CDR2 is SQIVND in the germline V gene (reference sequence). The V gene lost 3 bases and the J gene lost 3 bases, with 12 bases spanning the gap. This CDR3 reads CASSIDGGDNQPQHF. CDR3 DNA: TGTGCCAGTAGTATTGATGGAGGGGACAATCAGCCCCAGCATTTT.

CDR3 residues: CASSPGQQETQYF. In DNA, the CDR3 is TGTGCCAGCAGTCCGGGACAGCAAGAGACCCAGTACTTC. The chain joins TRBV4-2 to TRBJ2-5; 7 nucleotides line up with TRBD1. The CDR3 runs to 13 residues. Losses at the gene ends were 6 bases for V and 2 bases for J; bases not matched to a gene: 3. Germline V CDR1 and CDR2: LGHNA, YNFKEQ.

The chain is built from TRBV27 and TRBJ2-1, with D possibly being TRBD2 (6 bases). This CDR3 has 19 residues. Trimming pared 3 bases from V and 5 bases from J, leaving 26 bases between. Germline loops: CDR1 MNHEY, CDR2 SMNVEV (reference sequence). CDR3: CASSFRPNAGLRANNEQFF. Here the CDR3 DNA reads TGTGCCAGCAGTTTCCGACCCAACGCGGGGCTTCGGGCGAACAATGAGCAGTTCTTC.

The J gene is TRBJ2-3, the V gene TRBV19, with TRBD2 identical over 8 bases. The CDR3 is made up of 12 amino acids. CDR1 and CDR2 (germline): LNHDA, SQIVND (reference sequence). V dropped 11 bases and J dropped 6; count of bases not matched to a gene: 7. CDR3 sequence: CAVSGNGDTQYF. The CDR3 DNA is TGTGCCGTTAGCGGGAATGGGGATACGCAGTATTTT.

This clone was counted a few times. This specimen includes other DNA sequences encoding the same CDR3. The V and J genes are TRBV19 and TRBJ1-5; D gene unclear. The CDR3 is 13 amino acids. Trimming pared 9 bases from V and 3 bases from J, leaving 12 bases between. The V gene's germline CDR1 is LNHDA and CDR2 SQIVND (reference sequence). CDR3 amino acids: CASSGSLNQPQHF. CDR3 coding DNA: TGTGCCAGCAGCGGGTCCCTCAATCAGCCCCAGCATTTT.

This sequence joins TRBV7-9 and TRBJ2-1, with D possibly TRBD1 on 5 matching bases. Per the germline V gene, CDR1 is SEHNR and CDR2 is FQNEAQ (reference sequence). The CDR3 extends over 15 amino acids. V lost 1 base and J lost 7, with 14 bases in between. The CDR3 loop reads CASSLGIGVINEQFF. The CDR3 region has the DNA TGTGCCAGCAGCTTAGGTATAGGGGTGATAAATGAGCAGTTCTTC.

DNA of the CDR3: TGTGCCACCCAAGTGAGCTCCTATAATTCACCCCTCCACTTT. This encodes CATQVSSYNSPLHF. The rearrangement links TRBV11-2 to TRBJ1-6; D gene ambiguous. V was shortened by 10 bases and J by 0 bases, with 10 bases between the two germline ends. The CDR3 loop spans 14 amino acids. Germline V gives CDR1 SGHAT, CDR2 FQNNGV.

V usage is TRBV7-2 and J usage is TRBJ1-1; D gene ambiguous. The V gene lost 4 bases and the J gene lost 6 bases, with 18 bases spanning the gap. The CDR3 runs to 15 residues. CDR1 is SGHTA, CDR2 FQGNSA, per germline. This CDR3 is CASSSPKGREAEAFF. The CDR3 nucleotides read TGTGCCAGCAGCTCCCCTAAGGGTAGGGAGGCTGAAGCTTTCTTT.

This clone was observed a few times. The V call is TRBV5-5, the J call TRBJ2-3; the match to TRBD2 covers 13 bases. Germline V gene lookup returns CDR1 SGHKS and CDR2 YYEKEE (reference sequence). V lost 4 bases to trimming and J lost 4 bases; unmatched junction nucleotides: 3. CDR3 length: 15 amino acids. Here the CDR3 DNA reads TGTGCCAGCAGCCTGACTAGCGGGAGGCCAGATACGCAGTATTTT. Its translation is CASSLTSGRPDTQYF.

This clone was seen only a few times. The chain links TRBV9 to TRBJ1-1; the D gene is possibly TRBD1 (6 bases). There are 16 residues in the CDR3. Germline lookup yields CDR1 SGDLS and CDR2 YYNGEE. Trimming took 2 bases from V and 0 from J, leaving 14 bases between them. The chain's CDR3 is CASSVEQGSLNTEAFF. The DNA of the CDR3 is TGTGCCAGCAGCGTCGAACAGGGATCCTTGAACACTGAAGCTTTCTTT.

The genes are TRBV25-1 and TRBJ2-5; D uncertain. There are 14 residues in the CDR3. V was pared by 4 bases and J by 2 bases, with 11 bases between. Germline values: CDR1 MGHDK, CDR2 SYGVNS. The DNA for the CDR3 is TGTGCCAGCAGTGTACAACAGAGACAAGAGACCCAGTACTTC. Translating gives CASSVQQRQETQYF.

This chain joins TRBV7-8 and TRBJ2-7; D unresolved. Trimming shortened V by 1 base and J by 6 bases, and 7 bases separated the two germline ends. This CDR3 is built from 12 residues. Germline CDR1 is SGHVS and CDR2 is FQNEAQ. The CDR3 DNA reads TGTGCCAGCAGCTTAGGGCCGGGCGAGCAGTACTTC. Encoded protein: CASSLGPGEQYF.

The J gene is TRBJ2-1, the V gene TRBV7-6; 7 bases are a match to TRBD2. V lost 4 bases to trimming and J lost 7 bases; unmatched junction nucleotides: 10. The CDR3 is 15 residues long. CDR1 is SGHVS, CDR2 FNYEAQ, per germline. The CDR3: CASSSGLVADNEQFF. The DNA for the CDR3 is TGTGCCAGCAGCTCCGGACTAGTAGCCGATAATGAGCAGTTCTTC.

The CDR3: CASSPGQNTEAFF. The DNA for the CDR3 is TGCGCCAGCAGCCCGGGACAGAACACTGAAGCTTTCTTT. V gene TRBV4-1 combines with J gene TRBJ1-1; maybe TRBD1 (6 bases). The CDR3 is 13 amino acids. The V and J ends lost 4 bases and 1 base respectively, with 7 bases between them. Per germline, CDR1 MGHRA and CDR2 YSYEKL.

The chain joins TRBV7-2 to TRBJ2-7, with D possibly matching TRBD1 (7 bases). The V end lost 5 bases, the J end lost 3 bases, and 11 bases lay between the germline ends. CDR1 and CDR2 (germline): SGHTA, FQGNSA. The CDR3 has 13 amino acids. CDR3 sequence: CASSHRGGYEQYF. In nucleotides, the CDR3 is TGTGCCAGCAGCCACAGGGGAGGCTACGAGCAGTACTTC.

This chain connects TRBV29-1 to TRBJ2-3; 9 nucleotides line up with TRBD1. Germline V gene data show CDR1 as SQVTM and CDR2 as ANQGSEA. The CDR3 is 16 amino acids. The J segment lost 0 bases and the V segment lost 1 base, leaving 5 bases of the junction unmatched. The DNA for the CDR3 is TGCAGCGTTGAAGGTCTACAGGGGGCTAGCACAGATACGCAGTATTTT. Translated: CSVEGLQGASTDTQYF.

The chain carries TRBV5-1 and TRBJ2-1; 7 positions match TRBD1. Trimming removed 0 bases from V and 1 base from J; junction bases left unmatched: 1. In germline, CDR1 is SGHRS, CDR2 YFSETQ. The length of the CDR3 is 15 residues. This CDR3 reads CASSLVQGSYNEQFF. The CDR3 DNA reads TGCGCCAGCAGCTTGGTACAGGGGTCCTACAATGAGCAGTTCTTC.

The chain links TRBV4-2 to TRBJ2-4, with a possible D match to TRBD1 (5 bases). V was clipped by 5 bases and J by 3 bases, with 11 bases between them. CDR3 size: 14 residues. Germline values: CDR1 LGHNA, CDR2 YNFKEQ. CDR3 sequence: CASSAKGDKNIQYF. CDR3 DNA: TGTGCCAGCAGCGCGAAAGGGGACAAAAACATTCAGTACTTC.

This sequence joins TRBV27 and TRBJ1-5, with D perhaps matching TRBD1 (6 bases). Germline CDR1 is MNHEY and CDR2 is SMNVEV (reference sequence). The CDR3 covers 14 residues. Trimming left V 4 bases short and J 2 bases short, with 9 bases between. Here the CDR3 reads CASSSTGGNQPQHF. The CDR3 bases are TGTGCCAGCAGTTCGACAGGCGGCAATCAGCCCCAGCATTTT.